Listed below are T cell receptor beta chains from one sample, sequenced in a study of cytomegalovirus exposure and HLA in healthy donors. Method: immunoSEQ multiplex PCR; TCRdb's copy keeps in-frame clones and lacks some. Of about 120,000 clones listed, around 10% are singletons. Sequencing input: PBMCs. All receptors derive from a man younger than 45 in good health and CMV-seronegative. Each CDR3 is given with its conserved first and last residue. Each record gives: clone size, D gene, J gene, V gene, CDR3 DNA, CDR3 protein. A D gene is named only where the DNA matches it firmly. Expanded clones are given a class, and other clones once, few, many or no size at all.

>-|TRBD1|TRBJ2-3|TRBV29-1
TGCAGCCTCGTAGGACAGGGCACAGATACGCAGTATTTT
CSLVGQGTDTQYF
>-|TRBD1|TRBJ2-5|TRBV7-8
TGTGCCAGCAGGCGTCGGACAGGACTGCAAGAGACCCAGTACTTC
CASRRRTGLQETQYF
>few|TRBD1|TRBJ1-2|TRBV5-6
TGTGCCAGCAGCTTGGGTTCCGGGGACAGGGCTGGCACCTTC
CASSLGSGDRAGTF
>-|TRBD2|TRBJ2-5|TRBV7-2
TGTGCCAGCAGCCTAGGGACTAGGCAGACCCAGTACTTC
CASSLGTRQTQYF
>few|TRBD1|TRBJ1-5|TRBV30
TGTGCCTGGAGTTCCGCACAGGGGTATCAGCCCCAGCATTTT
CAWSSAQGYQPQHF
>few|-|TRBJ1-2|TRBV2
TGTGCCAGCAGTGAAGCGACTACAACGTATGGCTACACCTTC
CASSEATTTYGYTF
>few|TRBD1|TRBJ1-1|TRBV18
TGTGCCAGCTCACCACCGTGGGGGACAGTGAACACTGAAGCTTTCTTT
CASSPPWGTVNTEAFF
>-|TRBD1|TRBJ1-1|TRBV5-8
TGTGCCAGCAGCCTTCGGACAGGGGCGAACACTGAAGCTTTCTTT
CASSLRTGANTEAFF
>-|-|TRBJ2-1|TRBV6-5
TGTGCCAGCAGCCGGCGAGGACAGTACAATGAGCAGTTCTTC
CASSRRGQYNEQFF
>-|-|TRBJ2-1|TRBV15
TGTGCCACCAGTTTTACGACTAGTCTCGGCAATGAGCAGTTCTTC
CATSFTTSLGNEQFF
>few|TRBD2|TRBJ2-5|TRBV28
TGTGCCAGCATCTCAAGCGGGGGGGTAAAGACCCAGTACTTC
CASISSGGVKTQYF
>few|-|TRBJ2-1|TRBV28
TGTGCCAGCAGTTCACCTCGGGAGAGCTCCTACAATGAGCAGTTCTTC
CASSSPRESSYNEQFF
>-|TRBD1|TRBJ2-5|TRBV5-6
TGTGCCAGCAGCTTGATGGGACAGGGGTCCCAAGAGACCCAGTACTTC
CASSLMGQGSQETQYF
>few|TRBD2|TRBJ2-7|TRBV5-5
TGTGCCAGCAGCTCCTCCGTATGGTGGCTAGCGGGGGAGATCTACGAGCAGTACTTC
CASSSSVWWLAGEIYEQYF
>few|-|TRBJ2-3|TRBV7-3
TGTGCCAGCAGCTTACGAGGCGGGGATACGCAGTATTTT
CASSLRGGDTQYF
>-|-|TRBJ2-6|TRBV29-1
TGCAGCGTTGAGCAGGGGTGGGCTGGGGCCAACGTCCTGACTTTC
CSVEQGWAGANVLTF
>-|-|TRBJ1-2|TRBV27
TGTGCCAGCAGTCGTTCGGGGGTTAACTATGGCTACACCTTC
CASSRSGVNYGYTF
>-|TRBD2|TRBJ2-2|TRBV28
TGTGCCAGCAGTTTATTGACCGGGAGGGCCGGCACCGGGGAGCTGTTTTTT
CASSLLTGRAGTGELFF
>few|TRBD1|TRBJ2-1|TRBV5-1
TGCGCCAGCAGCCTGCAGATGGGGACAGGGACAAATGAGCAGTTCTTC
CASSLQMGTGTNEQFF
>few|TRBD1|TRBJ2-3|TRBV10-3
TGTGCCATCAGGGGGGGACAGGCCTACACAGATACGCAGTATTTT
CAIRGGQAYTDTQYF
>few|TRBD1|TRBJ2-2|TRBV5-1
TGCGCCAGCAGTCCTCCAACCCGGGACAGGGGGGCCGGGGAGCTGTTTTTT
CASSPPTRDRGAGELFF
>few|TRBD1|TRBJ1-2|TRBV27
TGTGCCAGCAGTGACAGGGGGACTAGCTATGGCTACACCTTC
CASSDRGTSYGYTF
>few|-|TRBJ2-2|TRBV5-1
TGCGCCAGCAGCTTGGGACAGTCGAACACCGGGGAGCTGTTTTTT
CASSLGQSNTGELFF
>-|-|TRBJ1-5|TRBV19
TGTGCCAGTAGTAGCAGGGACAATCAGCCCCAGCATTTT
CASSSRDNQPQHF
>few|TRBD1|TRBJ1-4|TRBV6-5
TGTGCCAGCAGGACAGGGGGTGGAGAAAAACTGTTTTTT
CASRTGGGEKLFF
>-|-|TRBJ1-3|TRBV7-9
TGTGCCAGCGTCTCCGCAGGTGCCGGAAACACCATATATTTT
CASVSAGAGNTIYF
>few|-|TRBJ1-4|TRBV7-9
TGTGCCAGCAGCTTGCCACAGGGAGGGGAAAAACTGTTTTTT
CASSLPQGGEKLFF
>-|-|TRBJ2-3|TRBV10-2
TGCGCCAGCAGTGAACCGGGTCCCGTGGATACGCAGTATTTT
CASSEPGPVDTQYF
>once|-|TRBJ2-5|TRBV9
TGTGCCAGCAGCGCGGACACCTTCCAAGAGACCCAGTACTTC
CASSADTFQETQYF
>-|-|TRBJ2-7|TRBV20-1
TGCAGTGCTAGTTTGGCCCTCGAGCAGTACTTC
CSASLALEQYF
>-|TRBD2|TRBJ2-2|TRBV5-5
TGTGCCAGCAGCTTGGTGGGAGGGACCACCGGGGAGCTGTTTTTT
CASSLVGGTTGELFF
>-|TRBD1|TRBJ1-2|TRBV10-3
TGTGCCATCAGTGAGTCTTACAGGGGGAACTATGGCTACACCTTC
CAISESYRGNYGYTF
>few|-|TRBJ2-2|TRBV2
TGTGCCAGCATGGCGGAGACGAACACCGGGGAGCTGTTTTTT
CASMAETNTGELFF
>few|-|TRBJ2-7|TRBV29-1
TGCAGCGTTGGAGGTCGCGGGCCCTCCTACGAGCAGTACTTC
CSVGGRGPSYEQYF
>-|-|TRBJ1-1|TRBV4-3
TGCGCCAGCAGCCAAGATAGGGGTATCACTGAAGCTTTCTTT
CASSQDRGITEAFF
>few|TRBD2|TRBJ2-1|TRBV9
TGTGCCAGCAGCCAAAGCGGGGAGTACAATGAGCAGTTCTTC
CASSQSGEYNEQFF
>few|TRBD2|TRBJ2-3|TRBV9
TGTGCCAGCAGCGTAGTTAGCGGGGGTTCAGACACGCAGTATTTT
CASSVVSGGSDTQYF
>-|-|TRBJ2-3|TRBV28
TGTGCCAGCAGTCTGGACTCAGATACGCAGTATTTT
CASSLDSDTQYF
>-|TRBD1|TRBJ1-1|TRBV6-5
TGTGCCAGCAGTCTATTCGACAGGGCAGCTGAAGCTTTCTTT
CASSLFDRAAEAFF
>-|TRBD2|TRBJ2-7|TRBV25-1
TGTGCCAGTACCCGCGGGGGAGGCGAGCAGTACTTC
CASTRGGGEQYF
>-|TRBD1|TRBJ1-1|TRBV7-2
TGTGCCAGCAGTATTGACAGGGGGCGATACACTGAAGCTTTCTTT
CASSIDRGRYTEAFF
>few|TRBD1|TRBJ2-7|TRBV29-1
TGCAGCGCCAGAATGGCAGGGGGCGAATACGAGCAGTACTTC
CSARMAGGEYEQYF
>-|TRBD1|TRBJ1-1|TRBV11-2
TGTGCCAGCAGCCCCAGACAGGGGCCTAGGACTGAAGCTTTCTTT
CASSPRQGPRTEAFF
>-|TRBD2|TRBJ2-5|TRBV2
TGTGCCAGCAGCACGGGACTAGCCCTCAACTTC
CASSTGLALNF
>-|TRBD2|TRBJ2-5|TRBV19
TGTGCCAGTAGTATCGGGACTAGAGCGACCCAGTACTTC
CASSIGTRATQYF
>-|TRBD1|TRBJ2-5|TRBV7-2
TGTGCCAGCAGGAGACCGGGACAGGGGAACCAAGAGACCCAGTACTTC
CASRRPGQGNQETQYF
>once|-|TRBJ2-3|TRBV10-3
TGTGCCATCAGTCCAGGGTTGGGCACAGATACGCAGTATTTT
CAISPGLGTDTQYF
>-|-|TRBJ1-5|TRBV6-1
TGTGCCAGCAGTGGCCCCCCGCGCCCCATGAGCAATCAGCCCCAGCATTTT
CASSGPPRPMSNQPQHF
>-|TRBD1|TRBJ1-2|TRBV25-1
TGTGCCAGCACCCCAATGACAGGGGGAGGTGGCTACACCTTC
CASTPMTGGGGYTF
>-|-|TRBJ2-7|TRBV5-1
TGCGCCAGCAGCCCCAGAGCGGATAAACCCTCCTACGAGCAGTACTTC
CASSPRADKPSYEQYF
>-|-|TRBJ2-1|TRBV27
TGTGCCAGCAGTTTATCGGTGGTGTGGCAGGGCTACAATGAGCAGTTCTTC
CASSLSVVWQGYNEQFF
>-|-|TRBJ2-3|TRBV7-9
TGTGCCAGCAGCCCGCTAGCGATCGCAGATACGCAGTATTTT
CASSPLAIADTQYF
>few|-|TRBJ2-1|TRBV18
TGTGCCAGCTCCGCCGGAGGCGTTGAGCAGTTCTTC
CASSAGGVEQFF
>-|-|TRBJ1-6|TRBV6-1
TGTGCCAGCACCTCCCAGGGAAATTCACCCCTCCACTTT
CASTSQGNSPLHF
>-|-|TRBJ1-1|TRBV4-2
TGTGCCAGCAGCCAGGCTACAGGCCAGAACACTGAAGCTTTCTTT
CASSQATGQNTEAFF